This is a list of T cell receptor beta chains from one sample in a study of cytotoxic CD8 clonotypes in ibrutinib-treated CLL. Clones were sequenced by immunoSEQ multiplex PCR, and TCRdb holds only the in-frame ones, with some missing. The sample carries about 50,000 clones, over 65% recorded once. The sequenced sample was PBMCs, obtained after 24 months of ibrutinib treatment. These receptors were collected from a human donor with chronic lymphocytic leukemia. The conserved cysteine and the conserved F or W are not part of the CDR3 here.

>TRBV19|TRBJ2-1
ASSWVAGGLSSYNEQF
>TRBV30|TRBJ2-6
AWTSGAGANVLT
>TRBV5-4|TRBJ1-2
ASSLGDRDYGYT
>TRBV28|TRBJ1-2
ASSPGGITNYGYT
>TRBV19|TRBJ2-2
ASSSGLAGPRVATGELF
>TRBV5-1|TRBJ1-1
ASSLSGSLGSTQTEAF
>TRBV5-6|TRBJ1-1
ASSLSGQRTEAF
>TRBV28|TRBJ1-1
ASSLRPGAAGDTEAF
>TRBV27|TRBJ1-1
ASSSPSMTGGTEAF
>TRBV27|TRBJ1-4
ASSSGGSNEKLF
>TRBV15|TRBJ2-3
ATSRDPGTGTDTQY
>TRBV5-1|TRBJ2-3
ASSFRGPPADTQY
>TRBV4-1|TRBJ2-1
ASSQDAGGPFAEQF
>TRBV20-1|TRBJ1-3
SAVSGNTIY
>TRBV28|TRBJ1-2
ASSPAQGQNYGYT
>TRBV4-3|TRBJ2-1
ASSQGIREANEQF
>TRBV2|TRBJ1-5
ASSEFRSQPQH
>TRBV10-2|TRBJ1-5
ASREQGSNQPQH
>TRBV5-6|TRBJ2-1
ASSFWTSAYNEQF
>TRBV5-4|TRBJ2-3
ASSLHNTDTQY
>TRBV11-1|TRBJ2-3
ASSLGSTQY
>TRBV4-3|TRBJ2-1
ASSQDEGPGGEQF
>TRBV4-1|TRBJ2-6
ASSQGAVPGRLSSGANVLT
>TRBV15|TRBJ2-1
ATSRVGYGEQF
>TRBV10-3|TRBJ2-2
AISESTDSGGELF
>TRBV2|TRBJ2-1
ASSGLGDEQF
>TRBV5-6|TRBJ2-5
ASSLVGTGAAETQY
>TRBV7-9|TRBJ1-1
ASRIWRTGIVGLDTEAF